This T cell receptor beta chain was identified during a study of T cell repertoires in cytomegalovirus infection. Only one count was recorded for this clonotype. V was clipped by 7 bases and J by 6 bases; unmatched bases: 5. CDR3 length equals 12 residues. Germline loops: CDR1 SQVTM, CDR2 ANQGSEA. TCRdb redid the calling of the reads with MiXCR, one entry per CDR3 protein. The sample consists of under 300,000 distinct CDR3 sequences, roughly 12% of them appearing once. The rearrangement joins TRBV29-1 to TRBJ2-7; TRBD1 matches 11 bases. The sequenced material came from PBMCs. This clonotype originated in a human donor in good health (CMV status not recorded). Some clones in this sample may be carry-over from other donors' samples. CDR3 amino acids: CSADGQGAEQYF. CDR3 nucleotides: TGCAGCGCCGACGGACAGGGGGCCGAGCAGTACTTC.